Listed here is a single T cell receptor (beta chain). In TCRdb, the RT-PCR reads were re-called with MiXCR into one record per CDR3 protein. The table shows approximately 720,000 distinct CDR3 sequences, with approximately 14% occurring only once. The V segment lost 3 bases and the J segment 5 bases; nucleotides outside the gene matches: 15. This CDR3 contains 17 residues. This chain connects TRBV12-3 or TRBV12-4 to TRBJ1-2; 7 bases fit TRBD1. The sample comprised memory CD4+ T cells from blood. This TCR was recovered from a female donor in good health, serving as a healthy control. Here the CDR3 DNA reads TGTGCCAGCAGTTTGAAAGGGGGCGGCTTGGGTCGTTATGGCTACACCTTC. Amino acid sequence: CASSLKGGGLGRYGYTF.